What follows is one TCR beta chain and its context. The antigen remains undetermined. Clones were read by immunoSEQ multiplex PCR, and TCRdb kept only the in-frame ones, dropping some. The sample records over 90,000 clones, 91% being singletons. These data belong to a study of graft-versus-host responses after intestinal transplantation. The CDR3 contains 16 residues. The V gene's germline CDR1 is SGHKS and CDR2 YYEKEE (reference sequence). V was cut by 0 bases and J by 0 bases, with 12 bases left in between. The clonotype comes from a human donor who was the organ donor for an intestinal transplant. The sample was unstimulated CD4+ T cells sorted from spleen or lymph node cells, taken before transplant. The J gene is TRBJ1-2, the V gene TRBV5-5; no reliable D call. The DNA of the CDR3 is TGTGCCAGCAGCTTGGGACATAGGTTAGCTAACTATGGCTACACCTTC. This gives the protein CASSLGHRLANYGYTF.